These 27 T cell receptor beta chains originate from one sample sequenced in a study of tumor-infiltrating lymphocytes in primary liver carcinoma. It was unsorted whole blood that yielded blood RNA, and germline DNA was also extracted. TCR beta cDNA was made from around 520 ng total RNA with a constant-region primer. For TCR beta, libraries were produced by three nested multiplex PCR rounds using slightly modified ARM-PCR. Primers for the first two PCR rounds were TRBV1-TRBV30 forward primers and a C-beta reverse primer (roughly 10 cycles per round). TCRdb re-derived calls from the multiplex PCR reads in MiXCR, one entry per CDR3 protein. The sample contains about 200,000 distinct CDR3 sequences, 65% of which appear only once. The sequenced sample was peripheral blood. The receptors were gathered from a woman aged 55-75 years with primary liver carcinoma and hepatitis B virus infection.

As for this clonotype: Since no conserved phenylalanine or tryptophan closes the CDR3, a read error is the likely cause. The chain links TRBV11-2 to TRBJ2-2; D is uncertain. The CDR3 has 13 amino acids. The V gene lost 1 base and the J gene lost 7 bases, with 7 bases spanning the gap. The germline CDR1 and CDR2 sequences are SGHAT and FQNNGV. This CDR3 reads CASSLVLCGELFL. The CDR3 nucleotides read TGTGCCAGCAGCTTAGTTCTGTGCGGGGAGCTGTTTCTT.

This clonotype was counted many times. The genes are TRBV28 and TRBJ2-7; a weak D match, TRBD2 (6 bases). V was shortened by 3 bases and J by 5 bases, with 17 bases between the two germline ends. The CDR3 consists of 15 residues. Germline assignment: CDR1 MDHEN and CDR2 SYDVKM. CDR3 in DNA: TGTGCCAGCAGTTTGGGTCTGCGGGGAAGGGACGAGCAGTACTTC. Protein: CASSLGLRGRDEQYF. The whole variable domain, filled in from reference TRBV28 and TRBJ2-7, reads DVKVTQSSRYLVKRTGEKVFLECVQDMDHENMFWYRQDPGLGLRLIYFSYDVKMKEKGDIPEGYSVSREKKERFSLILESASTNQTSMYLCASSLGLRGRDEQYFGPGTRLTVT.

Regarding this clonotype: One end of the junction is discordant with germline, which a read error may explain. V is TRBV11-2 and J is TRBJ2-7; 7 bases are a match to TRBD1. This CDR3 spans 12 amino acids. Germline V gene sequence: CDR1 SGHAT, CDR2 FQNNGV. CDR3 nucleotide sequence: TGTGTCAGCAGCCTGGGACAGTACGAGCAGCACTTC. Its translation is CVSSLGQYEQHF.

Turning to this clonotype: With a much larger clone just one base away, this may be a read error. The chain carries TRBV6-1 and TRBJ2-7, with TRBD2 matching over 7 bases. CDR1 and CDR2 from the germline V gene are MNHNS and SASEGT. The CDR3 spans 13 residues. CDR3 coding DNA: TGTGTCAGCAGTGGGGGAGGGGCCTACGAGCAGTACTTC. Its translation is CVSSGGGAYEQYF.

As to this clonotype: This may arise from a read error, as a much more abundant clone is one base away. The V and J genes are TRBV4-1 and TRBJ2-5; D remains ambiguous. Germline loops: CDR1 MGHRA, CDR2 YSYEKL. This CDR3 is built from 14 residues. In DNA form, the CDR3 reads TGCACCAGCAGCTACGTCGGAGCAAAAGAGACCCAGTACTTC. Encoded protein: CTSSYVGAKETQYF.

This chain uses TRBV7-9 with TRBJ1-1, with 11 bases lining up with TRBD1. Germline loops: CDR1 SEHNR, CDR2 FQNEAQ (reference sequence). This CDR3 spans 16 amino acids. Losses at the gene ends were 1 base for V and 4 bases for J; bases not matched to a gene: 5. This CDR3 reads CASSLGTGGGGTEAFF. DNA of the CDR3: TGTGCCAGCAGCTTAGGGACAGGGGGCGGGGGCACTGAAGCTTTCTTT.

Notes on this clonotype: A much larger clone differs from this one at a single base, so this may be a read error. The rearrangement joins TRBV29-1 to TRBJ2-1; D might be TRBD1 or TRBD2, each matching 6 bases. The V gene lost 6 bases and the J gene lost 6 bases, with 12 bases spanning the gap. The germline V gene encodes CDR1 SQVTM and CDR2 ANQGSEA. This CDR3 has 12 residues. CDR3: CSVRGAFNEQFF. The CDR3 region has the DNA TGCAGCGTAAGGGGGGCCTTCAATGAGCAGTTCTTC.

The rearrangement links TRBV24-1 to TRBJ1-1; unclear D gene. This CDR3 spans 13 amino acids. Germline CDR1 and CDR2: KGHDR and SFDVKD. V lost 5 bases and J 4 bases, leaving 10 bases between the germline ends. CDR3 in amino acids: CATSAAMGTEAFF. The CDR3 region has the DNA TGTGCCACCAGTGCCGCTATGGGCACTGAAGCTTTCTTT.

With regard to this clonotype: As the CDR3 is not closed by the conserved phenylalanine or tryptophan, this likely results from a read error. This sequence joins TRBV6-2 or TRBV6-3 and TRBJ2-3, with 11 bases fitting TRBD2. Trimming at V came to 2 bases and at J to 3 bases, leaving 10 bases not matched to a gene. Germline assignment: CDR1 MNHEY and CDR2 SVGEGT. The CDR3 is 18 residues long. CDR3 sequence (DNA): TGTGCCAGCAGTTACGAAACGGGACTAGCGGTTACAACAGATACGCAGTATATT. Translating gives CASSYETGLAVTTDTQYI.

Details on this clonotype: A much more abundant neighbour one base away suggests this may be a read error. CDR3 sequence reads: CASSLASGLVRTDTYNEQFF. CDR3 bases: TGTGCCAGCAGCTTAGCGTCTGGACTAGTGAGAACCGATACCTACAATGAGCAGTTCTTC. The chain recombines TRBV7-8 with TRBJ2-1, with 7 bases identical to TRBD2. V lost 0 bases and J lost 2; bases outside the gene matches: 16. CDR1 SGHVS and CDR2 FQNEAQ come from the germline V gene. This CDR3 has 20 amino acids.

The sample holds many counts of this clonotype. The gene calls are TRBV4-1 and TRBJ1-5; the D is unclear. CDR3 size: 15 residues. Trimming took off 4 bases at V and 0 bases at J, with 10 bases between the two ends. The germline V gene has CDR1 MGHRA and CDR2 YSYEKL. This CDR3 is CASSPPGYSNQPQHF. CDR3 nucleotides: TGCGCCAGCAGCCCCCCGGGGTATAGCAATCAGCCCCAGCATTTT.

About this clonotype itself: The CDR3 ends on some other residue instead of the conserved phenylalanine or tryptophan, so this is likely a read error. The chain carries TRBV10-3 and TRBJ2-1, with D perhaps TRBD2 (6 bases). Germline V lookup: CDR1 ENHRY, CDR2 SYGVKD. The CDR3 spans 15 residues. The CDR3, as DNA: TGTACCATCAATGGCTCCTCGGGGGATTACAATGAGCAGTTCCTC. Residues: CTINGSSGDYNEQFL.

The rearrangement uses TRBV11-1 and TRBJ1-1, with TRBD1 matching over 8 bases. Germline V gene lookup returns CDR1 SGHAT and CDR2 FQDESV (reference sequence). This CDR3 region has 17 residues. V lost 6 bases and J lost 4; bases outside the gene matches: 16. In DNA form, the CDR3 reads TGTGCCAGCAGATTAAAGAACAGGGGGACTTGGAGCACTGAAGCTTTCTTT. Translated, it gives CASRLKNRGTWSTEAFF.

A remark on this clonotype: As the CDR3 is not closed by the conserved phenylalanine or tryptophan, this likely results from a read error. This sequence joins TRBV28 and TRBJ2-2, with 10 bases matching TRBD1. V lost 3 bases to trimming and J lost 6 bases; unmatched junction nucleotides: 13. CDR1 is MDHEN and CDR2 is SYDVKM in the germline V gene. This CDR3 spans 18 amino acids. As DNA, the CDR3 is TGTGCCAGCAGTTTTTTCGGCGGAGGACAGGGGGTTGCCGGGGAGCTGTTTTAT. Translated, it gives CASSFFGGGQGVAGELFY.

Note on this clonotype: Since the CDR3 does not end with the conserved phenylalanine or tryptophan, this likely comes from a read error. This chain links TRBV10-3 with TRBJ1-1; TRBD1 agrees at 7 bases. The CDR3 extends over 14 amino acids. Germline values: CDR1 ENHRY, CDR2 SYGVKD. CDR3 region: CAISEGKGAPDAFL. For the CDR3, the DNA is TGTGCCATCAGTGAGGGAAAGGGGGCACCTGACGCTTTCCTC.

This clonotype was counted a single time. A much larger clone lies a single base off, so this may be a read error. This chain joins TRBV28 and TRBJ2-3; perhaps TRBD2 as D (6 bases). CDR1 is MDHEN, CDR2 SYDVKM, per germline. Trimming cost V 10 bases and J 6 bases, with 20 bases left between them. There are 14 residues in the CDR3. CDR3 coding DNA: TGTGCCATCAGCCGAACGGGGGTTGGGGATACGCAGTATTTT. Translated, it gives CAISRTGVGDTQYF.

The chain couples TRBV6-5 to TRBJ2-3, with a tentative D call TRBD1 (6 bases). In germline, CDR1 is MNHEY, CDR2 SVGAGI. The CDR3 consists of 16 residues. V was cut by 7 bases and J by 0 bases, with 17 bases left in between. The CDR3 here is CASTCGSGQSTDTQYF. The CDR3 bases are TGTGCCAGCACTTGCGGCTCCGGACAGAGCACAGATACGCAGTATTTT.

As regards this clonotype: With a much larger clone just one base away, this may be a read error. CDR3 nucleotide sequence: TGTGCCAGCAGCCAAGCACAGTCCTCGAGCTATGGCTACACCTTC. This gives the protein CASSQAQSSSYGYTF. The chain has TRBV4-2 and TRBJ1-2, with D unclear. In germline, CDR1 is LGHNA, CDR2 YNFKEQ. The ends were cut back, 1 base at V and 4 bases at J, with 13 bases in the middle. The CDR3 length is 15 residues.

The sample holds a few counts of this clonotype. The chain joins TRBV5-1 to TRBJ2-5, with TRBD1 matching 10 bases. The CDR3 totals 15 residues. V trimming: 0 bases; J trimming: 5 bases; junction bases outside the gene matches: 4. Germline-derived CDR1 and CDR2 are SGHRS and YFSETQ. In DNA form, the CDR3 reads TGCGCCAGCAGCTTGGTACCGGGACAGGGGGAGACCCAGTACTTC. This gives the protein CASSLVPGQGETQYF. Together with reference TRBV5-1 and TRBJ2-5, the CDR3 gives the full variable domain: KAGVTQTPRYLIKTRGQQVTLSCSPISGHRSVSWYQQTPGQGLQFLFEYFSETQRNKGNFPGRFSGRQFSNSRSEMNVSTLELGDSALYLCASSLVPGQGETQYFGPGTRLLVL.

This clonotype was picked up many times. The V call is TRBV29-1, the J call TRBJ2-2; perhaps TRBD1 as D (6 bases). Germline V gene sequence: CDR1 SQVTM, CDR2 ANQGSEA. The CDR3 sequence is 14 residues long. The V end lost 5 bases, the J end lost 0 bases, and 10 bases lay between the germline ends. In DNA form, the CDR3 reads TGCAGCGTTATCAGGGGCTCGAACACCGGGGAGCTGTTTTTT. It is translated as CSVIRGSNTGELFF.

Note on this clonotype: The CDR3 ends on some other residue instead of the conserved phenylalanine or tryptophan, so this is likely a read error. The rearrangement links TRBV29-1 to TRBJ2-3; D uncertain. Germline V lookup: CDR1 SQVTM, CDR2 ANQGSEA. CDR3 length: 11 amino acids. The V gene lost 7 bases and the J gene lost 4 bases, with 9 bases spanning the gap. The CDR3 protein is CSAVRSDTQYY. CDR3 in DNA: TGCAGCGCGGTGAGGTCAGATACGCAGTATTAT.

The rearrangement uses TRBV11-2 and TRBJ2-2; 8 nucleotides match TRBD1. V dropped 7 bases and J dropped 5; count of bases not matched to a gene: 12. The CDR3 extends over 16 amino acids. In germline, CDR1 is SGHAT, CDR2 FQNNGV. The CDR3 DNA reads TGTGCCAGCATACCAACCTGGACAGGGTCTACCGGGGAGCTGTTTTTT. Residues: CASIPTWTGSTGELFF.

With respect to this clonotype: Because it lacks the conserved phenylalanine or tryptophan at the end, this CDR3 is likely a read error. The limits of the CDR3 on the DNA are not certain, so only TCRdb's listed CDR3 is given. The CDR3 is CASSLGGNTEAFL. The gene calls are TRBV12-3 or TRBV12-4 and TRBJ1-1; the table gives TRBD1 as D, unverified against the DNA. The CDR3 contains 13 residues when both ends are counted.

The chain recombines TRBV10-2 with TRBJ1-6; D may be TRBD1 (5 bases). Trimming took 6 bases from V and 6 from J, leaving 12 bases between them. The CDR3 contains 14 residues. Germline lookup yields CDR1 WSHSY and CDR2 SAAADI. The CDR3 region is CASRSGHGNSPLHF. DNA of the CDR3: TGCGCCAGCAGATCTGGACACGGTAATTCACCCCTCCACTTT.

Worth noting for this clonotype: One end of the junction varies from germline; a read error may be responsible. This chain links TRBV11-3 with TRBJ2-3; D remains unclear. CDR3 length equals 12 residues. The germline V gene has CDR1 SGHNT and CDR2 YENEEA. The CDR3 loop is CASSLDTDMQYF. CDR3 nucleotide sequence: TGTGCTAGCAGCTTAGACACAGATATGCAGTATTTT. The full variable domain, rest sourced from reference TRBV11-3 and TRBJ2-3, is EAGVVQSPRYKIIEKKQPVAFWCNPISGHNTLYWYLQNLGQGPELLIRYENEEAVDDSQLPKDRFSAERLKGVDSTLKIQPAELGDSAVYLCASSLDTDMQYFGPGTRLTVL.

This chain uses TRBV6-5 with TRBJ1-1; D perhaps matches TRBD1 (6 bases). The V gene lost 9 bases and the J gene lost 4 bases, with 24 bases spanning the gap. This CDR3 spans 16 amino acids. Germline-derived CDR1 and CDR2 are MNHEY and SVGAGI. This CDR3 is CASMPRRGPQTTEAFF. The CDR3 coding sequence is TGTGCCAGTATGCCCCGTCGGGGGCCGCAGACCACTGAAGCTTTCTTT.

Note on this clonotype: A much larger clone differs by one base, so this may be a read error. This chain joins TRBV10-2 and TRBJ1-6, with 10 bases identical to TRBD1. The V gene's germline CDR1 is WSHSY and CDR2 SAAADI. The CDR3 totals 16 residues. The CDR3 DNA sequence: TGCGTCAGCAGTGAAACGGGACAGGGGTACATCTCACCCCTCCACTTT. Amino acids: CVSSETGQGYISPLHF.